The following is a TCR beta chain sequence with its context. This clonotype has a count of ten or more. Its antigen remains unidentified. No qualities accompany the bases; no much larger clone lies one base away. This sample stems from a study of CD8+CD57+ T cells in acquired aplastic anemia (dated by TCRdb to 2017 to 2018). Regarding the research as a whole: On average, sorted CD4+ and CD8+ cells yielded 3.2 ug of extracted DNA, with a range of 0.2 to 27.4 ug. A CD8+CD57+ expansion meant a frequency higher than the mean frequency seen in healthy subjects. Broader findings and caveats from the paper: Although 25 to 30 CD8+ CDR3 sequences were shared by patients and controls, these sequences appeared highly expressed in patients and within the immunodominant clones of patients. CD8+ Simpson's diversity did not differ significantly between patients and healthy controls (P=0.060).

Flow cytometry had shown CD8+CD57+ cell expansion in the patients selected for sequencing. Every patient had severe acquired aplastic anemia, diagnosed using the International Study of Aplastic Anemia and Agranulocytosis and Camitta criteria. No therapy had been received by the patients at the time of blood sampling. In this study, sorted CD4+ and CD8+ T cells from the blood of healthy subjects and of severe aplastic anemia patients had their TCR repertoires deep-sequenced. Patients were enrolled in the USA under clinicaltrials.gov protocols 00001620, 01623167, 00001397, 00071045, 00081523 and 00961064. Ficoll-Paque density gradient centrifugation was used to isolate peripheral blood mononuclear cells. CD4+ and CD8+ T cells were sorted by FACS or magnetic beads before DNA extraction. Genomic DNA was used as template for profiling of TCR beta VDJ combinations and CDR3 sequences. TCR repertoire sequencing was run on an Illumina HiSeq 2000. The source study handled its data this way. TRBV/TRBJ rearrangement plots, CDR3 size and DJ length profiles, and Simpson's diversity index were used to evaluate the repertoires. The immunodominant clone was defined as the most abundant DNA sequence in deep sequencing data. CDR3 amino acid sequences were screened for sharing across subjects and were compared with published repertoires and the VDJdb database. TCRdb redid the processing of the public reads, applying fastp at Q25 and MiXCR, and retained in-frame beta chains. Entries are consolidated by CDR3 protein sequence, retaining the most common genes and DNA. V and J calls and clone size were set by TCRdb, not the authors. The sample table contains about 290,000 distinct CDR3 sequences; only one count was recorded for roughly 59% of them. Roughly 1.3% of the sample is held by the ten biggest clonotypes.

The specimen sequenced was sorted CD4+, CD8+, or CD8+CD57+ T cells (not recorded which) from PBMCs. The TCR was taken from a human donor with aplastic anemia.

DNA sequence: TGTGCCAGCAGTGAATATCAGCCCCAGCATTTT. This is translated as CASSEYQPQHF. The sequence joins TRBV6-1 to TRBJ1-5, with no confidently assigned D gene. The germline ends are 1 base apart after V is trimmed by 2 bases and J by 5 bases. The germline V gene provides CDR1 MNHNS and CDR2 SASEGT. From the cysteine through the phenylalanine, the CDR3 covers 11 amino acids. Of all the DNA, just the CDR3 is kept, 33 bases in frame from base 1.